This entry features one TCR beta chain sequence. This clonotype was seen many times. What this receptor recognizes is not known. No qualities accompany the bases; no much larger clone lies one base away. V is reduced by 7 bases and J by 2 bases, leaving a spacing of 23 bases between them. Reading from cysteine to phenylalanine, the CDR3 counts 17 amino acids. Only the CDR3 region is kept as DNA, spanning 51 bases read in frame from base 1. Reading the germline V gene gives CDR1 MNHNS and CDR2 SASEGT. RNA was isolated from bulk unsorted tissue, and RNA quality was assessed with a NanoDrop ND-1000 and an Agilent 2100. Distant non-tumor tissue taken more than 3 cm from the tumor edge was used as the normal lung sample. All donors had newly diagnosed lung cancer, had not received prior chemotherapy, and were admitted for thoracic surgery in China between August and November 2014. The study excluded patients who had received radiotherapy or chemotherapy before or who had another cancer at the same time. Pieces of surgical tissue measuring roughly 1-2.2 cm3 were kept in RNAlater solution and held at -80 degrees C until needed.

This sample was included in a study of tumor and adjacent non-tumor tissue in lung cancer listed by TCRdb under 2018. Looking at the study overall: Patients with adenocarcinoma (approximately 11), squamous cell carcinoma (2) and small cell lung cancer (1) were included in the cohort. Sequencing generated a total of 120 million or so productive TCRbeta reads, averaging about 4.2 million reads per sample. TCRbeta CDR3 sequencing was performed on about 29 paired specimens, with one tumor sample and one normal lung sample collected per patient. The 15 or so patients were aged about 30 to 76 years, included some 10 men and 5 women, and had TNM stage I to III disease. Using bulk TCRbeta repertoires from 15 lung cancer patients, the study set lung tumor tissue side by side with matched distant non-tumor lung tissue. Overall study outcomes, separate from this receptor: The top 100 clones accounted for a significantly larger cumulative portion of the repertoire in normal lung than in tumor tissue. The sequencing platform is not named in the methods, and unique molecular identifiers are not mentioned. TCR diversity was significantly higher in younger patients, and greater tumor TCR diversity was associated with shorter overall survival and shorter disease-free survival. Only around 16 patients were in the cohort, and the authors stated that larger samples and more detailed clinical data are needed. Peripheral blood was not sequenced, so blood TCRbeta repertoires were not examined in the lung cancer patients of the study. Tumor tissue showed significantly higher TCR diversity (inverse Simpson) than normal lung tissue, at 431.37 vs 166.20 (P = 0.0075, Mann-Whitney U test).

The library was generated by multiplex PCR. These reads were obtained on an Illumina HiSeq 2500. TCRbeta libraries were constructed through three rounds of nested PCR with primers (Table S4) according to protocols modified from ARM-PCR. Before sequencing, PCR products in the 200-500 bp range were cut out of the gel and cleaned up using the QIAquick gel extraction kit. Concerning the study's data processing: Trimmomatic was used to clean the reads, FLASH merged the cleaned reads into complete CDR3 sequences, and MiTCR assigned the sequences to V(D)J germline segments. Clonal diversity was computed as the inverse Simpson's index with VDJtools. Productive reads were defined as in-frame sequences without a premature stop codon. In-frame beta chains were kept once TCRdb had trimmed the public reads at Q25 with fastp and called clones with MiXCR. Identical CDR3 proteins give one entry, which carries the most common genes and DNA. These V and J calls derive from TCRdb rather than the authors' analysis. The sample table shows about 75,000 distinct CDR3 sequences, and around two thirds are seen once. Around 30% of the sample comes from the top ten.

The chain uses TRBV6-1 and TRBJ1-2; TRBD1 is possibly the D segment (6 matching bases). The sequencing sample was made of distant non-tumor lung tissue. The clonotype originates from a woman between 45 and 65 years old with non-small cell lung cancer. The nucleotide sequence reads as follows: TGTGCCAGCAACCCCCGCCCCCTTACAGGGACCAACTATGGCTACACCTTC. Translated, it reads CASNPRPLTGTNYGYTF.